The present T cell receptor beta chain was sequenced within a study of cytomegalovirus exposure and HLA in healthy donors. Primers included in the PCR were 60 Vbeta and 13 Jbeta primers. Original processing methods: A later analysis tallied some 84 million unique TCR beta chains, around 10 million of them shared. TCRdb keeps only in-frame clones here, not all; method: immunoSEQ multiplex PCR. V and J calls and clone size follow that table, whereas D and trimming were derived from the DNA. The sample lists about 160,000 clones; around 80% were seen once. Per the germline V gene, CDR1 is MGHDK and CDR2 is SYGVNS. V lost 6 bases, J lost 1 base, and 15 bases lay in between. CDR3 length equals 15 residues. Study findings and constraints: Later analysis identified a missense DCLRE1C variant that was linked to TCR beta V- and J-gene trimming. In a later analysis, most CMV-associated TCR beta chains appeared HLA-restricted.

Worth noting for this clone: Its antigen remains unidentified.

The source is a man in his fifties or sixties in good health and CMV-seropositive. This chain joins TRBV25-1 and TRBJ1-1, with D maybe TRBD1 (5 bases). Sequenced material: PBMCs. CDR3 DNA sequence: TGTGCCAGCAGACAGGAGTTCGGCGGGAACACTGAAGCTTTCTTT. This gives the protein CASRQEFGGNTEAFF.